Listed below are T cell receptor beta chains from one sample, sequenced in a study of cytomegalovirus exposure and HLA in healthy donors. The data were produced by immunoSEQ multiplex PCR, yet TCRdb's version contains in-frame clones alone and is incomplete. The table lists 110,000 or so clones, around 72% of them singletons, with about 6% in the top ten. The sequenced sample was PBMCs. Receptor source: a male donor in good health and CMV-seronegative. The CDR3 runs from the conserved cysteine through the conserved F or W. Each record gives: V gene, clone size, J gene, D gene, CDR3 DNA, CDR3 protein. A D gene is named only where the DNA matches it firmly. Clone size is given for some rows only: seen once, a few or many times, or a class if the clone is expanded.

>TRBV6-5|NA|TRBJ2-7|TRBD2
TGTGCCAGCAGTTACCAAGCGGGAGACGGCGAGCAGTACTTC
CASSYQAGDGEQYF
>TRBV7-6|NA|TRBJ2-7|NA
TGTGCCAGCAGCGCGGGACCCAACTACGAGCAGTACTTC
CASSAGPNYEQYF
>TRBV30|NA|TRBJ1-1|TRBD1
TGTGCCTGGAGAGACGGGACAGGGGGCTTGGCTTTCTTT
CAWRDGTGGLAFF
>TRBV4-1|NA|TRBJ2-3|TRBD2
TGCGCCAGCAGCCAAGCCGGGGGGGAGGCTACGCAGTATTTT
CASSQAGGEATQYF
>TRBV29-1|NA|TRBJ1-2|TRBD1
TGCAGCGTTGAAGGACAGGGCCGGTGGGGAAGTGGCTACACCTTC
CSVEGQGRWGSGYTF
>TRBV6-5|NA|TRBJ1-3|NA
TGTGCCAGCAGTTACTCGTCAGGGACTGGAAACACCATATATTTT
CASSYSSGTGNTIYF
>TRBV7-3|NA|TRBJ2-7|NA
TGTGCCAGCAGCTTAAACAGGGAGGGCGAGCAGTACTTC
CASSLNREGEQYF
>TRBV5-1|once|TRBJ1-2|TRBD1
TGCGCCAGCAGCTGGGGGACAGGGACTACCCGGGGCTACACCTTC
CASSWGTGTTRGYTF
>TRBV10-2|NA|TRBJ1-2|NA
TGCGCCAGCAGGGGGGCGTGGGATGGCTACACCTTC
CASRGAWDGYTF
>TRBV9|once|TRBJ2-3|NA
TGTGCCAGCAGCGTAGAGGTGGGAGGAAATACGCAGTATTTT
CASSVEVGGNTQYF
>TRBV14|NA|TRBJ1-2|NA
TGTGCCAGCAGCCAAGGGCGGAGCATCTATGGCTACACCTTC
CASSQGRSIYGYTF
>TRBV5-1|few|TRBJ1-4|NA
TGCGCCAGCAGCTTGGAAGGGGGTAATGAAAAACTGTTTTTT
CASSLEGGNEKLFF
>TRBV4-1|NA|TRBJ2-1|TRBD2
TGCGCCAGCAGCCAAACTAGCGGGAGGACCTACAATGAGCAGTTCTTC
CASSQTSGRTYNEQFF
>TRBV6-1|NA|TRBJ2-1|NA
TGTGCCAGCATTTGGGGCACCCTAGGCAATGAGCAGTTCTTC
CASIWGTLGNEQFF
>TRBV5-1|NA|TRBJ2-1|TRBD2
TGCGCCAGCAGCATAGCGGGAGGGAAGGATGAGCAGTTCTTC
CASSIAGGKDEQFF
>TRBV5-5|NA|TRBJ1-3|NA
TGTGCCAGCAGCCCGGTCTTGGGACTCGGAAACACCATATATTTT
CASSPVLGLGNTIYF
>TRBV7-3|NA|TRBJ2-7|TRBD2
TGTGCCAGCAGCTTAACGCCTAGCGGGAGATACGAGCAGTACTTC
CASSLTPSGRYEQYF
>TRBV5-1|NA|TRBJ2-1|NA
TGCGCCAGCAGCTTGGCCGAACAGGGAAGAGAGCAGTTCTTC
CASSLAEQGREQFF
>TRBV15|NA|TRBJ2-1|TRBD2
TGTGCCACCAGAGGCGCGGGAGTCTACAATGAGCAGTTCTTC
CATRGAGVYNEQFF
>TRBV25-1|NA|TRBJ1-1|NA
TGTGCCAGCAGTGAATATGCCCTGGGCTCAACTAGCGAAGCTTTCTTT
CASSEYALGSTSEAFF
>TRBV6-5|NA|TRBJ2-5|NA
TGTGCCAGCAGCCCAGGGGCAAGGGAGCAGTACTTC
CASSPGAREQYF
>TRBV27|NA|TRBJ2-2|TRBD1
TGTGCCAGCAGTCCAAACAGGGGTGAGGCGAACACCGGGGAGCTGTTTTTT
CASSPNRGEANTGELFF
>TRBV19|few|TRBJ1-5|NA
TGTGCCAGTAGCCCACCAAGCGGAAGCAATCAGCCCCAGCATTTT
CASSPPSGSNQPQHF
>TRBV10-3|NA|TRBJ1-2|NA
TGTGCCATCAGTGAGTCGAGTACAGCATACACCTTC
CAISESSTAYTF
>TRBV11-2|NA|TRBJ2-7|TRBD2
TGTGCCAGCAGCTTAGATAGGCTAGCGGGAGGTCGGCAGTACTTC
CASSLDRLAGGRQYF
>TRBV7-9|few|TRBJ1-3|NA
TGTGCCAGCAGCCCTCACAAATTCTCTGGAAACACCATATATTTT
CASSPHKFSGNTIYF
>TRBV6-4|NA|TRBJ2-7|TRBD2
TGTGCCCGCGGGACTAGCGGGGACTTCTACGAGCAGTACTTC
CARGTSGDFYEQYF